A single sample is the source of the 13 T cell receptor beta chains below, sequenced in a study of CD8+ T cells in alopecia areata. RNA extraction was followed by reverse transcription into cDNA, which acted as the sequencing template. Sequencing was performed with immunoSEQ multiplex PCR; in TCRdb, only in-frame clones are kept and a portion is missing. The data hold nearly 200,000 clones, with 58% observed a single time. As to treatment: oral pan-JAK inhibitor, 5-10 mg twice daily. Sample: CD4+ T cells sorted from blood, taken at week 24, from a patient treated with tofacitinib. Receptors originate from a human donor with alopecia areata.

The CDR3: CASSPTPHRGQETQYF. The CDR3 DNA reads as TGTGCCAGCAGCCCCACCCCGCACAGGGGACAAGAGACCCAGTACTTC. V usage is TRBV5-4 and J usage is TRBJ2-5; 7 nucleotides agree with TRBD1. The CDR3 extends over 16 amino acids. The ends lost 4 bases at V and 2 bases at J; junction bases unmatched: 11. The germline V gene encodes CDR1 SGHNT and CDR2 YYREEE (reference sequence).

This clone was recorded a few times. V is TRBV4-3 and J is TRBJ1-6; D is possibly TRBD1 (5 bases). The CDR3 contains 14 residues. Trimming shortened V by 1 base and J by 7 bases, and 8 bases separated the two germline ends. CDR1 and CDR2 (germline): LGHNA, YSLEER. The CDR3 loop reads CASSQVGANSPLHF. The CDR3 coding sequence is TGCGCCAGCAGCCAAGTAGGGGCGAATTCACCCCTCCACTTT.

The gene calls are TRBV30 and TRBJ1-5; D is unresolved. The CDR3 has 13 residues. V gave up 6 bases and J gave up 0 bases, with 9 bases separating them. Germline-derived CDR1 and CDR2 are GTSNPN and SVGIG (reference sequence). CDR3 residues: CACRRDSNQPQHF. The CDR3 bases are TGTGCCTGCCGACGGGATAGCAATCAGCCCCAGCATTTT.

This clone was picked up a small number of times. V is TRBV7-2 and J is TRBJ2-7; 9 nucleotides agree with TRBD1. This CDR3 region has 15 residues. Per germline, CDR1 SGHTA and CDR2 FQGNSA. Losses at the gene ends were 1 base for V and 5 bases for J; bases not matched to a gene: 6. The CDR3 region is CASSLEGTGFDEQYF. CDR3 sequence (DNA): TGTGCCAGCAGCTTAGAAGGGACAGGGTTTGACGAGCAGTACTTC.

This chain uses TRBV2 with TRBJ2-6; D gene unclear. The V gene's germline CDR1 is SNHLY and CDR2 FYNNEI. V shed 3 bases and J shed 3 bases, with 9 bases lying between them. CDR3 size: 15 residues. Here the CDR3 DNA reads TGTGCCAGCAGTGACAGTTTAGGTGGGGCCAACGTCCTGACTTTC. Encoded protein: CASSDSLGGANVLTF.

The CDR3 here is CAWDRGVLAKNIQYF. CDR3 DNA: TGTGCCTGGGATAGGGGGGTTTTAGCCAAAAACATTCAGTACTTC. V usage is TRBV30 and J usage is TRBJ2-4; tentatively, D is TRBD1 or TRBD2 (6 bases each). The CDR3 runs 15 residues. The germline V gene encodes CDR1 GTSNPN and CDR2 SVGIG (reference sequence). The ends were cut back, 5 bases at V and 0 bases at J, with 14 bases in the middle.

The chain joins TRBV25-1 to TRBJ2-5, with 7 bases lining up with TRBD1. This CDR3 has 15 amino acids. V lost 5 bases and J lost 3; bases outside the gene matches: 9. The germline CDR1 and CDR2 sequences are MGHDK and SYGVNS. The CDR3 DNA follows: TGTGCCAGCAGTTCCCCGACAGGGCCGGAAGAGACCCAGTACTTC. This sequence encodes CASSSPTGPEETQYF. Together with reference TRBV25-1 and TRBJ2-5, the CDR3 gives the full variable domain: EADIYQTPRYLVIGTGKKITLECSQTMGHDKMYWYQQDPGMELHLIHYSYGVNSTEKGDLSSESTVSRIRTEHFPLTLESARPSHTSQYLCASSSPTGPEETQYFGPGTRLLVL.

This chain connects TRBV29-1 to TRBJ1-2; D is unresolved. Between the trimmed V and J ends, which lost 4 bases and 3 bases, there was a span of 12 bases. Per germline, CDR1 SQVTM and CDR2 ANQGSEA. The CDR3 runs to 13 residues. CDR3 region: CSVAQTNDYGYTF. The CDR3 DNA follows: TGCAGCGTTGCCCAAACCAACGACTATGGCTACACCTTC. Looking up the rest from reference TRBV29-1 and TRBJ1-2 gives the full variable domain: SAVISQKPSRDICQRGTSLTIQCQVDSQVTMMFWYRQQPGQSLTLIATANQGSEATYESGFVIDKFPISRPNLTFSTLTVSNMSPEDSSIYLCSVAQTNDYGYTFGSGTRLTVV.

This clone has a single count. The rearrangement joins TRBV5-1 to TRBJ2-3; D gene uncertain. CDR3 length equals 14 residues. Germline-derived CDR1 and CDR2 are SGHRS and YFSETQ. V was trimmed by 3 bases and J by 0 bases, leaving 8 bases between them. This CDR3 is CASSSLSSTDTQYF. In DNA, the CDR3 is TGCGCCAGCAGCTCCCTATCCAGCACAGATACGCAGTATTTT.

The genes are TRBV29-1 and TRBJ2-5; no firm D call. The CDR3 contains 12 residues. Germline V gene sequence: CDR1 SQVTM, CDR2 ANQGSEA. Trimming pared 8 bases from V and 1 base from J, leaving 11 bases between. Here the CDR3 DNA reads TGCAGCTCGGATCTGGGCCAAGAGACCCAGTACTTC. Protein product: CSSDLGQETQYF.

The chain couples TRBV7-2 to TRBJ2-2; a possible D gene is TRBD2 (6 bases). The CDR3 covers 16 residues. The V gene's germline CDR1 is SGHTA and CDR2 FQGNSA. V was pared by 2 bases and J by 5 bases, with 15 bases between. The CDR3 region is CASSLIGGSPTGELFF. CDR3 nucleotide sequence: TGTGCCAGCAGCTTAATTGGGGGGTCACCAACCGGGGAGCTGTTTTTT.

This chain connects TRBV19 to TRBJ2-5; TRBD2 aligns across 10 bases. Germline V gene lookup returns CDR1 LNHDA and CDR2 SQIVND (reference sequence). The CDR3 is 16 amino acids. Trimming took 6 bases from V and 2 from J; bases not matched to a gene: 9. The CDR3 DNA is TGTGCCAGTAGCCCGAGAGGACTAGCGGCACAAGAGACCCAGTACTTC. Protein sequence: CASSPRGLAAQETQYF.

The rearrangement uses TRBV11-2 and TRBJ2-7; TRBD2 is a possible D gene (6 bases). Between the trimmed V and J ends, which lost 10 bases and 3 bases, there was a span of 16 bases. Per the germline V gene, CDR1 is SGHAT and CDR2 is FQNNGV. The CDR3 sequence is 13 residues long. CDR3 in DNA: TGTGCCACTCGGGCGGGGATTCTCTACGAGCAGTACTTC. Amino acids: CATRAGILYEQYF.